This T cell receptor beta chain emerged from a study of T cells in Graves' hyperthyroidism and ophthalmopathy. In its sample, this clonotype was seen many times. RNA transcripts served as the template for amplifying TCR beta CDR3 regions. Carried out on the TCR CDR3, a first-round RT-PCR used the HTBI primer set. TCRdb itself ran the multiplex PCR reads through MiXCR, one entry per CDR3 protein. Of about 300,000 distinct CDR3 sequences listed, approximately 13% are singletons. Material for sequencing was blood. The sequence came from a woman between 40 and 50 years old with Graves' hyperthyroidism.

This CDR3 is CASSRGDTQYF. CDR3 bases: TGTGCCAGCAGCCGCGGGGATACGCAGTATTTT. The chain is built from TRBV12-3 or TRBV12-4 and TRBJ2-3; TRBD2 is a possible D gene (5 bases). Trimming cost V 6 bases and J 6 bases, with 7 bases left between them. The CDR3 is 11 amino acids.